This T cell receptor (beta chain) derives from a study of shared clonotypes between healthy human individuals. CDR1 SGHAT and CDR2 FQNNGV come from the germline V gene. This CDR3 region has 17 residues. V lost 5 bases to trimming and J lost 1 base; unmatched junction nucleotides: 11. Naive CD8 isolation took CD45RO-negative cells positively selected for CCR7 and excluded terminally differentiated effector memory CD45RA+ cells. Repertoires were generated with immunoSEQ multiplex PCR, while TCRdb's copy carries only in-frame clones and drops some. The sample records over 750,000 clones, 96% being singletons.

The origin of this receptor is a man aged 25 to 40 in good health. Sequenced material: naive CD8+ T cells sorted from blood. V is TRBV11-2 and J is TRBJ2-3, with 8 bases lining up with TRBD2. The CDR3 nucleotides are TGTGCCAGCAGCCCGACTAGCGCCGGGCTACGCACAGATACGCAGTATTTT. This translates into CASSPTSAGLRTDTQYF. Full variable domain (outside the CDR3, taken from reference TRBV11-2 and TRBJ2-3): EAGVAQSPRYKIIEKRQSVAFWCNPISGHATLYWYQQILGQGPKLLIQFQNNGVVDDSQLPKDRFSAERLKGVDSTLKIQPAKLEDSAVYLCASSPTSAGLRTDTQYFGPGTRLTVL.